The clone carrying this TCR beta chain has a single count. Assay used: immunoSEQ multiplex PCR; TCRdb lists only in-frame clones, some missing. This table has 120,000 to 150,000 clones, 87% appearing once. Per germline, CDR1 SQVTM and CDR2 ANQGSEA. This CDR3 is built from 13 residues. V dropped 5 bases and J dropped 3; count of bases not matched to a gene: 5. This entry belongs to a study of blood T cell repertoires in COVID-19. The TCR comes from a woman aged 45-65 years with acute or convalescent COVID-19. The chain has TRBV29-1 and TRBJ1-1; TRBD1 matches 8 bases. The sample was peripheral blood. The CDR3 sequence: CSVLQGGDTEAFF. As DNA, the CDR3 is TGCAGCGTTTTACAGGGGGGGGACACTGAAGCTTTCTTT. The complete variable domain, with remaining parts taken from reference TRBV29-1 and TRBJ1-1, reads SAVISQKPSRDICQRGTSLTIQCQVDSQVTMMFWYRQQPGQSLTLIATANQGSEATYESGFVIDKFPISRPNLTFSTLTVSNMSPEDSSIYLCSVLQGGDTEAFFGQGTRLTVV.